This T cell receptor (beta chain) was sequenced for a study of T cells in Graves' hyperthyroidism and ophthalmopathy. Uncontrolled infection, other autoimmune disease, pregnancy and lactation each barred patients from inclusion. This CDR3 has 13 amino acids. The trim removed 4 bases at V and 7 bases at J, leaving 6 bases unmatched. What was amplified from RNA transcripts were TCR beta CDR3 regions. The HTBI primer set served for first-round RT-PCR of the TCR CDR3. TCRdb analysed the multiplex PCR reads with MiXCR anew, one entry per CDR3 protein. Of roughly 800,000 distinct CDR3 sequences listed, 35% to 45% were seen once; the top ten hold 7.5% to 9.5%.

V and J are TRBV12-3 or TRBV12-4 and TRBJ1-1; 7 bases align to TRBD1. The sequencing sample was made of blood. The source of this sequence is a man aged 18 to 30 with Graves' hyperthyroidism. The CDR3 reads CASSSDRVGEAFF. Here the CDR3 DNA reads TGTGCCAGCAGTTCCGACAGGGTGGGTGAAGCTTTCTTT.